A selection of T cell receptor beta chains follows, all from one sample in a study of blood T cells in healthy people across ages. TCRdb analysed the 5' RACE reads with MiXCR anew, one entry per CDR3 protein. The table has about 760,000 distinct CDR3 sequences, 56% seen once. The sample comprised blood. These receptor sequences come from a middle-aged man in good health. Both conserved end residues are part of each CDR3. The D gene is left open where the match is weak. Clone size appears in some rows only: once, few, many, or a class for an expanded clone.

j_call: TRBJ2-5; v_call: TRBV4-3; clone_size: few; d_call: TRBD2; cdr3_nt: TGCGCCAGCAGCCAGGGAACGACTAGCGGGGGAGCCGAGACCCAGTACTTC; cdr3_aa: CASSQGTTSGGAETQYF
j_call: TRBJ2-3; v_call: TRBV4-1; clone_size: -; d_call: TRBD2; cdr3_nt: TGCGCCAGCAGCCAAGAGAGAGGTCTTAGCGGGACAGATACGCAGTATTTT; cdr3_aa: CASSQERGLSGTDTQYF
j_call: TRBJ2-5; v_call: TRBV20-1; clone_size: few; d_call: -; cdr3_nt: TGCAGTGCTTGGGGGTACCAAGAGACCCAGTACTTC; cdr3_aa: CSAWGYQETQYF
j_call: TRBJ2-1; v_call: TRBV5-6; clone_size: few; d_call: -; cdr3_nt: TGTGCCAGCAGTCAAGGTCTGGCTAGTTCGGATGAGCAGTTCTTC; cdr3_aa: CASSQGLASSDEQFF
j_call: TRBJ1-4; v_call: TRBV4-3; clone_size: -; d_call: -; cdr3_nt: TGCGCCAGCAGCCAAGCTCACAGTCGGGAGGAAAAACTGTTTTTT; cdr3_aa: CASSQAHSREEKLFF
j_call: TRBJ1-2; v_call: TRBV12-3/TRBV12-4; clone_size: -; d_call: -; cdr3_nt: TGTGCCAGCAGTTTCCGGGGGGAATATGGCTACACCTTC; cdr3_aa: CASSFRGEYGYTF
j_call: TRBJ2-1; v_call: TRBV12-5; clone_size: -; d_call: -; cdr3_nt: TGTGCTAGTGGTTTGGTAGTAGATAGGGCTGGCGACAATGAGCAGTTCTTC; cdr3_aa: CASGLVVDRAGDNEQFF
j_call: TRBJ2-3; v_call: TRBV5-6; clone_size: -; d_call: -; cdr3_nt: TGTGCCAGCAGCTTGTACCCGCCTGTTAGCACAGATACGCAGTATTTT; cdr3_aa: CASSLYPPVSTDTQYF
j_call: TRBJ2-5; v_call: TRBV2; clone_size: -; d_call: TRBD2; cdr3_nt: TGTGCCGGCAGTGTCTTGCGGGGGGCACGAGAGACCCAGTACTTC; cdr3_aa: CAGSVLRGARETQYF
j_call: TRBJ2-1; v_call: TRBV24-1; clone_size: few; d_call: -; cdr3_nt: TGTGCCACCAGCTTGGACAATGAGCAGTTCTTC; cdr3_aa: CATSLDNEQFF
j_call: TRBJ2-7; v_call: TRBV29-1; clone_size: many; d_call: TRBD2; cdr3_nt: TGCAGCGTTCTTGGACTAGCGGGAGAAGGGAGCTCCTACGAGCAGTACTTC; cdr3_aa: CSVLGLAGEGSSYEQYF
j_call: TRBJ2-5; v_call: TRBV7-9; clone_size: -; d_call: -; cdr3_nt: TGTGCCAGCAGCTTAGTGGTGGGGTCCAATGAGCAGTACTTC; cdr3_aa: CASSLVVGSNEQYF
j_call: TRBJ1-1; v_call: TRBV14; clone_size: -; d_call: -; cdr3_nt: TGTGCCACCTCCCCCGGTTTAGTTGAAGCTTTCTTT; cdr3_aa: CATSPGLVEAFF
j_call: TRBJ2-3; v_call: TRBV9; clone_size: once; d_call: -; cdr3_nt: TGTGCCAGCAGCCAAACCAGCTCGGCAGATACGCAGTATTTT; cdr3_aa: CASSQTSSADTQYF
j_call: TRBJ2-2; v_call: TRBV5-1; clone_size: -; d_call: -; cdr3_nt: TGCGCCAGCGCACATATGGACAAGAACACCGGGGAGCTGTTTTTT; cdr3_aa: CASAHMDKNTGELFF
j_call: TRBJ2-7; v_call: TRBV29-1; clone_size: -; d_call: TRBD2; cdr3_nt: TGCAGCGTTGAAACGGGGAGGGCCTACGGGCAGTACTTC; cdr3_aa: CSVETGRAYGQYF